This TCR beta chain is drawn from a study of T cell responses to AZD1222 COVID-19 vaccine. Whole-study results and caveats: Baseline seropositivity occurred in only 5 to 7 AZD1222 recipients. Sampling captured repertoires only after the peak T cell response. Regions 160-218 and 743-854 held dominance among vaccine-associated CD4 TCRs, which spanned spike.

Trimming stripped 0 bases from V and 7 bases from J, with 7 bases between. This CDR3 has 13 amino acids. Germline V lookup: CDR1 LNHNV, CDR2 YYDKDF (reference sequence). The table came from immunoSEQ multiplex PCR; TCRdb's copy has only in-frame clones and leaves some out. This sample has roughly 100,000 clones, with roughly 90% found just once. Turning to this clone: Its specificity is not known.

The receptor was derived from an adult in good health. The chain couples TRBV15 to TRBJ1-5; D call uncertain. The specimen was peripheral blood, collected on day 0 of AZD1222 vaccination. CDR3: CATSRDKQQPQHF. CDR3 bases: TGTGCCACCAGCAGAGATAAACAACAGCCCCAGCATTTT.